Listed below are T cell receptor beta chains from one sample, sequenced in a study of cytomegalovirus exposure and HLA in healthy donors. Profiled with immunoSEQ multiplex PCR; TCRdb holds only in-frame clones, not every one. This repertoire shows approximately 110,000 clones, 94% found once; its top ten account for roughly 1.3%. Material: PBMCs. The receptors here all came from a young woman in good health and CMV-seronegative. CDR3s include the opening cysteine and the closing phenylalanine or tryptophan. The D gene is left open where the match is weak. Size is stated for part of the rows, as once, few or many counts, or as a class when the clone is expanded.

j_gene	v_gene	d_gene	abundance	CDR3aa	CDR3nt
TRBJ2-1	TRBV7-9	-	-	CASSLWGENWDNEQFF	TGTGCCAGCAGCTTATGGGGCGAGAATTGGGACAATGAGCAGTTCTTC
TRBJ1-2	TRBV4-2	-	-	CASSQDTGNYGYTF	TGTGCCAGCAGCCAAGATACAGGGAACTATGGCTACACCTTC
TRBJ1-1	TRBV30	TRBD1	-	CAWIQDRDTEAFF	TGTGCCTGGATACAGGACAGGGACACTGAAGCTTTCTTT
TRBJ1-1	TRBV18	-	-	CASSPDQRAEAFF	TGTGCCAGCTCACCAGATCAGAGGGCTGAAGCTTTCTTT
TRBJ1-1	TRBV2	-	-	CASFSNLGSTEAFF	TGTGCCAGCTTTTCTAACCTGGGGAGCACTGAAGCTTTCTTT
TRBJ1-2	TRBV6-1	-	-	CASSPDTYGYTF	TGTGCCAGCAGCCCGGACACCTATGGCTACACCTTC
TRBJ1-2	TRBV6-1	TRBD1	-	CASSERGQGYGYTF	TGTGCCAGCAGTGAGAGGGGACAGGGGTATGGCTACACCTTC
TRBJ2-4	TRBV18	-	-	CASSPSKGQLLAKNIQYF	TGTGCCAGCTCACCATCTAAAGGACAGCTCTTAGCCAAAAACATTCAGTACTTC
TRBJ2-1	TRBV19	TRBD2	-	CASSHLAGGQRNEQFF	TGTGCCAGTAGCCACTTAGCGGGAGGGCAGCGGAATGAGCAGTTCTTC
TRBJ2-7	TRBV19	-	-	CASSRQESYEQYF	TGTGCCAGTAGCCGACAGGAATCCTACGAGCAGTACTTC
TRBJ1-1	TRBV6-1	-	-	CASSGSRAVESFF	TGTGCCAGCAGTGGTTCCAGGGCTGTGGAATCTTTCTTT
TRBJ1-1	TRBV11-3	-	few	CASSLAFGTEAFF	TGTGCCAGCAGCCTAGCGTTCGGCACTGAAGCTTTCTTT
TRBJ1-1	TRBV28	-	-	CASSGQNTEAFF	TGTGCCAGCAGTGGACAGAACACTGAAGCTTTCTTT
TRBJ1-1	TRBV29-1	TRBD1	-	CSVGGGGEAFF	TGCAGCGTAGGAGGGGGCGGTGAAGCTTTCTTT
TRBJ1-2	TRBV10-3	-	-	CAISRTESNYGYTF	TGTGCCATCAGTCGGACAGAGAGCAACTATGGCTACACCTTC
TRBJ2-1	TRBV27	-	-	CASSRQVGVDNEQFF	TGTGCCAGCAGTCGACAGGTGGGGGTTGACAATGAGCAGTTCTTC
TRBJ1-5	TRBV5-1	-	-	CASSLGQGVHQPQHF	TGCGCCAGCAGCTTGGGCCAGGGTGTACACCAGCCCCAGCATTTT
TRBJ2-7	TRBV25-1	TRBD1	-	CASTPGQTYEQYF	TGTGCCAGCACCCCGGGACAGACCTACGAGCAGTACTTC
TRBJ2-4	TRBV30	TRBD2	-	CAWTLAGGPLAKNIQYF	TGTGCCTGGACACTAGCGGGAGGGCCCTTAGCCAAAAACATTCAGTACTTC
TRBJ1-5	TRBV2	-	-	CASSSGGAGPPQHF	TGTGCCAGCAGTTCGGGGGGGGCGGGTCCGCCCCAGCATTTT
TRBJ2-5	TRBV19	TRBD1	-	CASSALAGQEIQETQYF	TGTGCCAGTAGTGCCCTAGCCGGACAGGAAATACAAGAGACCCAGTACTTC
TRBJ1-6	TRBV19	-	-	CASSAGSPNSPLHF	TGTGCCAGTAGCGCCGGGTCCCCCAATTCACCCCTCCACTTT